This T cell receptor (beta chain) was found in a study of CD8 T cells in ankylosing spondylitis. In its sample, this clonotype was seen many times. The antigen is undetermined. Study outcomes and limitations: In reactive arthritis synovial fluid and blood, some motif variants had been reported before. CD8+ by phenotype, disease-linked clones were relatively rare in peripheral blood. Clones tied to disease were said to be significantly enriched in matched ankylosing spondylitis synovial fluid. Blood of patients with ankylosing spondylitis appeared to be characterized by a TCR beta motif of several highly homologous variants.

The CDR3 covers 20 residues. With 5 bases clipped from V and 0 bases from J, the junction kept 11 bases outside the gene matches. TCRdb reprocessed the 5' RACE reads with MiXCR, giving one entry per CDR3 protein. Among about 150,000 distinct CDR3 sequences listed, under 35% were seen once. The source of this sequence is a male donor with ankylosing spondylitis. Sequencing input: synovial fluid, either unsorted or a sorted T cell fraction (not recorded which). The gene calls are TRBV12-3 or TRBV12-4 and TRBJ2-1; TRBD2 agrees at 15 bases. The CDR3 loop reads CASSPRHGTSGRTSYNEQFF. The CDR3 DNA follows: TGTGCCAGCAGTCCCCGGCACGGGACTAGCGGGAGGACCTCCTACAATGAGCAGTTCTTC.